This TCR beta chain comes out of a study of T cell responses to AZD1222 COVID-19 vaccine. V gave up 4 bases and J gave up 3 bases; unmatched junction bases: 3. This CDR3 region has 13 residues. CDR1 and CDR2 (germline): MDHEN, SYDVKM. Sequencing used immunoSEQ multiplex PCR; TCRdb keeps in-frame clones, though not all of them. The repertoire holds 150,000 to 200,000 clones, with more than 75% as singletons. About this clone: Antigen unknown.

General study points: Reportedly, nearly half of unique spike TCRs recognized epitopes outside B.1.351/B.1.1.7 mutations. Most donors were white British and more were female, and clonal diversity was possibly underestimated. All repertoire sampling was performed exclusively after the peak T cell response.

The sample in question was peripheral blood, obtained 28 days after the second AZD1222 dose. This chain joins TRBV28 and TRBJ2-7; TRBD1 aligns across 7 bases. The receptor's source is an adult who received the AZD1222 COVID-19 vaccine. In DNA, the CDR3 is TGTGCCAGCAGTTCAGGACAGGTCTACGAGCAGTACTTC. It codes for CASSSGQVYEQYF.